These T cell receptor beta chains were read from a single sample in a study of cytomegalovirus exposure and HLA in healthy donors. TCRdb keeps only in-frame clones here, not all; method: immunoSEQ multiplex PCR. The repertoire holds about 110,000 clones, with 70% to 80% as singletons. The sequencing sample was made of PBMCs. All receptors come from a woman between 40 and 50 years old in good health and CMV-seronegative. Both conserved end residues are part of each CDR3. The order of the fields is D gene, J gene, CDR3 length, V gene, clone size, CDR3 DNA, CDR3 protein. D genes are given only for firm matches. Expanded clones are given a class, and other clones once, few, many or no size at all.

>.|TRBJ2-5|14|TRBV5-1|once
TGCGCCAGCAGTGATCCAGGGGCCCAAGAGACCCAGTACTTC
CASSDPGAQETQYF
>.|TRBJ1-3|16|TRBV4-1|once
TGCGCCAGCAGCCAAGATAGTGGAGGTTCTGGAAACACCATATATTTT
CASSQDSGGSGNTIYF
>TRBD1|TRBJ2-2|16|TRBV6-5|.
TGTGCCAGCAGTTCCACCGGGACAGGGGACACCGGGGAGCTGTTTTTT
CASSSTGTGDTGELFF
>.|TRBJ2-7|14|TRBV7-2|.
TGTGCCAGCAGTCTAGCGAGAAACTCCTACGAGCAGTACTTC
CASSLARNSYEQYF
>.|TRBJ1-1|15|TRBV2|.
TGTGCCAGCGGGAGAGGGTTGGTTCTGAACACTGAAGCTTTCTTT
CASGRGLVLNTEAFF
>.|TRBJ1-3|13|TRBV10-3|few
TGTGCCATCATGGGGAGCTCTGGAAACACCATATATTTT
CAIMGSSGNTIYF
>.|TRBJ1-5|14|TRBV21-1|.
TGTGCCACCCCAGCGGGAGGCCGAGGTCAGCCCCAGCATTTT
CATPAGGRGQPQHF
>TRBD1|TRBJ2-1|16|TRBV2|.
TGTGCCAGCAGTAGAGCCGGGACAGCGATGTTGGATGAGCAGTTCTTC
CASSRAGTAMLDEQFF
>.|TRBJ2-7|12|TRBV28|.
TGTGCCAGCAGTTTAGGACAGACCGAGCAGTACTTC
CASSLGQTEQYF
>TRBD2|TRBJ2-3|15|TRBV6-1|.
TGTGCCAGCAGGCAGACTAGCGGGGAGGGAAATACGCAGTATTTT
CASRQTSGEGNTQYF
>.|TRBJ1-6|12|TRBV13|few
TGTGCCAGCAGCAAACAAAATTCACCCCTCCACTTT
CASSKQNSPLHF
>.|TRBJ1-1|18|TRBV14|.
TGTGCCAGCAGCCCCACCACCCCCATGGGGGCACGAAGCACTGAAGCTTTCTTT
CASSPTTPMGARSTEAFF
>.|TRBJ1-1|11|TRBV7-8|once
TGTGCCAGCAGCTTAGATCGGGAAGCTTTCTTT
CASSLDREAFF
>.|TRBJ2-5|13|TRBV7-9|.
TGTGCCAGCAGTTTCGCGAATCAAGAGACCCAGTACTTC
CASSFANQETQYF
>.|TRBJ2-3|16|TRBV5-1|.
TGCGCCAGCAGCTTGGAACAGCAGGCTAGCACAGATACGCAGTATTTT
CASSLEQQASTDTQYF
>.|TRBJ2-1|13|TRBV5-4|.
TGTGCCAGCAGCTTTACTTTGAATGATGAGCAGTTCTTC
CASSFTLNDEQFF
>.|TRBJ1-5|15|TRBV18|.
TGTGCCAGCTCACCATCGCAGGGATTGGGGCAGCCCCAGCATTTT
CASSPSQGLGQPQHF
>TRBD2|TRBJ2-3|15|TRBV2|.
TGTGCCGGGGATCTACTAGCGGGAGATATAGATACGCAGTATTTT
CAGDLLAGDIDTQYF
>TRBD1|TRBJ2-3|13|TRBV10-3|.
TGTGCCATTACCGGGACAGGGGGAGATACGCAGTATTTT
CAITGTGGDTQYF
>TRBD2|TRBJ2-2|18|TRBV13|.
TGTGCCAGCAGCTTCGGGGTAGCGGGACAAAGCAACCCCGGGGAGCTGTTTTTT
CASSFGVAGQSNPGELFF
>TRBD1|TRBJ1-2|12|TRBV30|once
TGTGCCTGGAGTATGACAGGGACGGGCTACACCTTC
CAWSMTGTGYTF
>.|TRBJ1-4|15|TRBV30|.
TGTGCCTGGAGTGTACTGCAGGGATCGCAGGAAAAACTGTTTTTT
CAWSVLQGSQEKLFF
>.|TRBJ1-4|14|TRBV27|.
TGTGCCAGCAGGCCTTGGGGGCCTAATGAAAAACTGTTTTTT
CASRPWGPNEKLFF
>.|TRBJ1-4|15|TRBV18|.
TGTGCCAGCTCACCACAGAGCGACGGGGGTGAAAAACTGTTTTTT
CASSPQSDGGEKLFF
>TRBD2|TRBJ2-1|15|TRBV2|.
TGTGCCAGCATCTCTAGCGGGAGCTCCTACAATGAGCAGTTCTTC
CASISSGSSYNEQFF
>.|TRBJ1-3|13|TRBV7-8|.
TGTGCCAGCAGCTTCGGGACTGGAAACACCATATATTTT
CASSFGTGNTIYF
>TRBD1|TRBJ1-6|15|TRBV5-1|few
TGCGCCAGCAGCTCGGGACAGGGTTATAATTCACCCCTCCACTTT
CASSSGQGYNSPLHF
>.|TRBJ2-3|15|TRBV27|.
TGTGCCAGCAGTTTATTAGCCAAGAGCACAGATACGCAGTATTTT
CASSLLAKSTDTQYF
>.|TRBJ1-5|15|TRBV7-6|.
TGTGCCAGCAGCTTAGCCGGAGGGGTGAATCAGCCCCAGCATTTT
CASSLAGGVNQPQHF
>.|TRBJ1-3|15|TRBV10-3|few
TGTGCCATCAGCCGGGACTGGGACTCTGGAAACACCATATATTTT
CAISRDWDSGNTIYF
>.|TRBJ1-4|13|TRBV5-4|few
TGTGCCAGCAGTTCGACAGTTAATGAAAAACTGTTTTTT
CASSSTVNEKLFF
>.|TRBJ1-5|14|TRBV18|.
TGTGCCAGCTCACCCACAGGGACCAATCAGCCCCAGCATTTT
CASSPTGTNQPQHF
>.|TRBJ1-1|12|TRBV13|.
TGTGCCAGCAGCTTAGCAGGGACTGAAGCTTTCTTT
CASSLAGTEAFF
>TRBD1|TRBJ1-2|14|TRBV6-5|.
TGTGCCAGCAGGACCCAGGGACAGAACTATGGCTACACCTTC
CASRTQGQNYGYTF
>.|TRBJ2-7|13|TRBV27|.
TGTGCCAGCAGTCGGACAGTCTCCTACGAGCAGTACTTC
CASSRTVSYEQYF
>.|TRBJ1-1|14|TRBV5-4|.
TGTGCCAGCAGCTTGGACAGGGAGTCCACTGAAGCTTTCTTT
CASSLDRESTEAFF
>.|TRBJ1-2|16|TRBV6-5|.
TGTGCCAGCAGTTCTACTCCAGGGCTGCGTGACTATGGCTACACCTTC
CASSSTPGLRDYGYTF
>.|TRBJ1-4|15|TRBV5-4|.
TGTGCCAGCAGCCTGGAGGGCGGGCATGGTGAAAAACTGTTTTTT
CASSLEGGHGEKLFF
>TRBD2|TRBJ2-3|16|TRBV7-2|.
TGTGCCAGCAGCCTGAGGACTAGCGGAAAATCAGATACGCAGTATTTT
CASSLRTSGKSDTQYF
>.|TRBJ2-3|14|TRBV11-2|.
TGTGCCAGCAGCTTATACAGGGTTGAAGATACGCAGTATTTT
CASSLYRVEDTQYF
>TRBD1|TRBJ1-2|16|TRBV6-5|.
TGTGCCAGCAGTTACGATGGCAGGGGGCGAAACTATGGCTACACCTTC
CASSYDGRGRNYGYTF
>.|TRBJ2-7|14|TRBV4-3|.
TGCGCCAGCAGCCCTGGCCTAGGGGGCTACGAGCAGTACTTC
CASSPGLGGYEQYF
>.|TRBJ2-6|18|TRBV7-8|.
TGTGCCAGCAGCTTAGCGCGGGCAGTACGATCTGGGGCCAACGTCCTGACTTTC
CASSLARAVRSGANVLTF
>TRBD1|TRBJ2-5|14|TRBV7-2|.
TGTGCCAGCAGCAGCCGGACAGGTCAAGAGACCCAGTACTTC
CASSSRTGQETQYF
>TRBD1|TRBJ1-1|15|TRBV7-2|.
TGTGCCAGCAGCGTAACAGGGGCAATGAACACTGAAGCTTTCTTT
CASSVTGAMNTEAFF
>TRBD2|TRBJ2-5|14|TRBV5-1|.
TGCGCCAGCAGCTTGGGGACTAGCCAAGAGACCCAGTACTTC
CASSLGTSQETQYF
>.|TRBJ1-1|18|TRBV5-1|.
TGCGCCAGCAGCCCTTCCACAGGCCCCTCGTACCTAAACACTGAAGCTTTCTTT
CASSPSTGPSYLNTEAFF
>TRBD2|TRBJ2-1|15|TRBV27|.
TGTGCCAGCAGTTTAAACCTAGCGGGAGGCAATGAGCAGTTCTTC
CASSLNLAGGNEQFF
>.|TRBJ2-7|14|TRBV11-2|.
TGTGCCAGCAGCTTAGGGGGGGTAGGATCCGAGCAGTACTTC
CASSLGGVGSEQYF
>.|TRBJ2-1|12|TRBV6-5|.
TGTGCCAGCAGTTACGGCGGGAATGAGCAGTTCTTC
CASSYGGNEQFF
>TRBD1|TRBJ1-5|13|TRBV10-2|.
TGCGCCAGCAGAGACAGGGTTGATCAGCCCCAGCATTTT
CASRDRVDQPQHF
>TRBD2|TRBJ2-5|16|TRBV7-2|.
TGTGCCAGCAGCTTCGGCGGGGGGGGCCTGGGAGAGACCCAGTACTTC
CASSFGGGGLGETQYF
>.|TRBJ1-1|15|TRBV4-1|.
TGCGCCAGCAGCCAATCGGACAGTTTGAGCACTGAAGCTTTCTTT
CASSQSDSLSTEAFF